The 19 T cell receptor beta chains below come from one sample, sequenced in a study of brain T cells in children with intractable seizures. Clones were read by immunoSEQ multiplex PCR, and TCRdb kept only the in-frame ones, dropping some. This repertoire shows around 100,000 clones, under 95% found once; its top ten account for 3.8%. The source was peripheral blood, collected at surgery. Receptor source: a boy under three years old with hemimegalencephaly and intractable seizures.

V is TRBV27 and J is TRBJ1-6; D is ambiguous. The germline V gene encodes CDR1 MNHEY and CDR2 SMNVEV (reference sequence). Deletions cut 6 bases from V and 10 bases from J, with 16 bases between. The CDR3 has 14 residues. The CDR3 region is CASSQGVLRSPLHF. The CDR3 DNA sequence: TGTGCCAGCAGCCAAGGAGTATTGAGATCACCCCTCCACTTT.

The chain combines TRBV10-3 with TRBJ1-1, with TRBD1 matching over 10 bases. CDR3 length: 14 residues. Germline lookup yields CDR1 ENHRY and CDR2 SYGVKD. V was pared by 1 base and J by 4 bases, with 0 bases of the junction left unmatched. CDR3 sequence reads: CAISEWTGGTEAFF. CDR3 DNA sequence: TGTGCCATCAGTGAGTGGACAGGGGGCACTGAAGCTTTCTTT.

This sequence joins TRBV5-1 and TRBJ2-7; 11 nucleotides line up with TRBD2. Per the germline V gene, CDR1 is SGHRS and CDR2 is YFSETQ. Unmatched junction bases numbered 4, after V lost 0 bases and J lost 5 bases. The CDR3 runs to 15 residues. CDR3 coding DNA: TGCGCCAGCAGCTTGGCGACTAGCGGGGCCCACGAGCAGTACTTC. This encodes CASSLATSGAHEQYF.

The chain couples TRBV15 to TRBJ1-3; no reliable D call. V was pared by 0 bases and J by 2 bases, with 8 bases between. The CDR3 sequence is 15 residues long. The germline V gene encodes CDR1 LNHNV and CDR2 YYDKDF (reference sequence). DNA for the CDR3: TGTGCCACCAGCAGAGACAGAGGGCCTGGAAACACCATATATTTT. Its protein product is CATSRDRGPGNTIYF.

The V call is TRBV6-2 or TRBV6-3, the J call TRBJ2-7; 7 positions agree with TRBD2. Germline CDR1 reads MNHEY; CDR2 reads SVGEGT. Trimming at V came to 2 bases and at J to 3 bases, leaving 4 bases not matched to a gene. The CDR3 covers 14 residues. As DNA, the CDR3 is TGTGCCAGCAGTTACGGGAGGGCCCTCTACGAGCAGTACTTC. Translation gives CASSYGRALYEQYF.

The chain employs TRBV24-1 and TRBJ1-2, with TRBD1 matching over 9 bases. The germline V gene has CDR1 KGHDR and CDR2 SFDVKD. This CDR3 contains 17 residues. With V trimmed by 6 bases and J by 0 bases, 10 bases remained unmatched. The CDR3 loop reads CATSPTDRGRANYGYTF. CDR3 nucleotides: TGTGCCACCAGTCCCACGGACAGGGGAAGGGCTAACTATGGCTACACCTTC.

The genes are TRBV18 and TRBJ2-1, with 10 bases lining up with TRBD2. CDR3 length: 15 amino acids. In germline, CDR1 is KGHSH, CDR2 LQKENI. The V gene end was trimmed by 3 bases and the J gene end by 2 bases; junction bases not matched to a gene: 1. The CDR3: CASSPTSGTYNEQFF. The DNA of the CDR3 is TGTGCCAGCTCACCCACTAGCGGGACCTACAATGAGCAGTTCTTC. The full variable domain, completed using reference TRBV18 and TRBJ2-1, is NAGVMQNPRHLVRRRGQEARLRCSPMKGHSHVYWYRQLPEEGLKFMVYLQKENIIDESGMPKERFSAEFPKEGPSILRIQQVVRGDSAAYFCASSPTSGTYNEQFFGPGTRLTVL.

The J gene is TRBJ1-4, the V gene TRBV28; no clear D. The CDR3 is 17 residues long. The ends were cut back, 3 bases at V and 6 bases at J, with 20 bases in the middle. Germline loops: CDR1 MDHEN, CDR2 SYDVKM. CDR3 coding DNA: TGTGCCAGCAGTTTCGCATTCGTGGGGAATATTGATGAAAAACTGTTTTTT. It encodes CASSFAFVGNIDEKLFF.

This sequence joins TRBV4-3 and TRBJ2-4; D tentatively fits TRBD1 or TRBD2 (5 bases each). CDR3 length equals 16 residues. Trimming took off 5 bases at V and 0 bases at J, with 14 bases between the two ends. From germline, CDR1 is LGHNA and CDR2 YSLEER. Here the CDR3 reads CASSSTAGTAKNIQYF. The CDR3 DNA follows: TGCGCCAGCAGCTCGACGGCCGGGACAGCCAAAAACATTCAGTACTTC.

V usage is TRBV3-1 (or the pseudogene TRBV3-2) and J usage is TRBJ2-5; D is ambiguous. V gave up 4 bases and J gave up 4 bases, with 16 bases separating them. The CDR3 is 15 residues long. CDR1 is LGHDT and CDR2 is YNNKEL in the germline V gene (reference sequence). Here the CDR3 reads CASSPSLGLLETQYF. As DNA, the CDR3 is TGTGCCAGCAGCCCATCCCTAGGGCTCCTAGAGACCCAGTACTTC.

This clone occurred once. The gene calls are TRBV27 and TRBJ2-2; 10 nucleotides line up with TRBD2. Germline loops: CDR1 MNHEY, CDR2 SMNVEV (reference sequence). J was trimmed by 1 base and V by 2 bases; bases with no gene match: 7. CDR3 length equals 18 residues. The CDR3 DNA follows: TGTGCCAGCAGTTTAAATGGGTGGACTAGCGGGAACACCGGGGAGCTGTTTTTT. As protein: CASSLNGWTSGNTGELFF.

The chain has TRBV14 and TRBJ2-2; D is ambiguous. Trimming left V 0 bases short and J 10 bases short, with 15 bases between. This CDR3 is built from 15 residues. Germline CDR1 SGHDN, CDR2 FVKESK. Here the CDR3 reads CASSQERLRNSELFF. CDR3 coding DNA: TGTGCCAGCAGCCAAGAGAGATTAAGGAACTCGGAGCTGTTTTTT.

The rearrangement joins TRBV4-2 to TRBJ1-1; D gene ambiguous. Trimming took 1 base from V and 1 from J, leaving 10 bases between them. This CDR3 contains 15 residues. Germline V gene sequence: CDR1 LGHNA, CDR2 YNFKEQ. CDR3 residues: CASSQGAGANTEAFF. CDR3 DNA sequence: TGTGCCAGCAGCCAAGGCGCAGGAGCGAACACTGAAGCTTTCTTT.

V usage is TRBV10-1 and J usage is TRBJ2-2; D remains ambiguous. This CDR3 is built from 14 residues. The germline V and J ends were trimmed by 5 bases and 6 bases, with 13 bases remaining between them. Germline CDR1 is WNHNN and CDR2 is SYGVQD (reference sequence). CDR3 nucleotides: TGCGCCAGCAGTACCTCCCTTTTGGCCGGGGAGCTGTTTTTT. This codes for CASSTSLLAGELFF.

This chain joins TRBV5-5 and TRBJ2-1, with a tentative D call TRBD1 (6 bases). The V gene lost 6 bases and the J gene lost 10 bases, with 14 bases spanning the gap. CDR3 length: 12 residues. Germline assignment: CDR1 SGHKS and CDR2 YYEKEE (reference sequence). This chain's CDR3 is CASTGQRYEQFF. The CDR3 DNA sequence: TGTGCCAGCACCGGACAGCGATACGAGCAGTTCTTC. Supplemented by reference TRBV5-5 and TRBJ2-1, the full variable domain reads DAGVTQSPTHLIKTRGQQVTLRCSPISGHKSVSWYQQVLGQGPQFIFQYYEKEERGRGNFPDRFSARQFPNYSSELNVNALLLGDSALYLCASTGQRYEQFFGPGTRLTVL.

This clone appeared once. This chain joins TRBV5-4 and TRBJ1-6; D is unresolved. The CDR3 totals 15 residues. Germline CDR1 is SGHNT and CDR2 is YYREEE (reference sequence). The ends were cut back, 4 bases at V and 6 bases at J, with 14 bases in the middle. CDR3 DNA sequence: TGTGCCAGCAGCCCTAAAGGACGGAGTAATTCACCCCTCCACTTT. This codes for CASSPKGRSNSPLHF.

V is TRBV21-1 and J is TRBJ2-7; no check of the table's D call, TRBD2, against the DNA was made. TRBV21-1 represents a pseudogene. The CDR3 length is 16 residues. CDR3 protein: CASSKAGGTASYEQYF. The CDR3 DNA sequence: TGTGCCAGCAGCAAAGCGGGCGGGACCGCGTCCTACGAGCAGTACTTC.

The CDR3 coding sequence is TGCGCCAGCAGCTTGGGGGACAGGGTCTTCTCCTACGAGCAGTACTTC. It encodes CASSLGDRVFSYEQYF. The V and J genes are TRBV5-1 and TRBJ2-7; 9 bases agree with TRBD1. V lost 0 bases to trimming and J lost 0 bases; unmatched junction nucleotides: 4. Germline CDR1 is SGHRS and CDR2 is YFSETQ. CDR3 length: 16 residues.

This clone has a single count. The chain uses TRBV7-3 and TRBJ2-2; TRBD1 or TRBD2 may be the D gene (5 bases each). V lost 5 bases and J 7 bases, leaving 14 bases between the germline ends. Germline CDR1 and CDR2: SGHTA and FQGTGA. The CDR3 covers 14 residues. The CDR3 nucleotides are TGTGCCAGCAGCCCCGGGACGTCCGTCGGGGAGCTGTTTTTT. This encodes CASSPGTSVGELFF.